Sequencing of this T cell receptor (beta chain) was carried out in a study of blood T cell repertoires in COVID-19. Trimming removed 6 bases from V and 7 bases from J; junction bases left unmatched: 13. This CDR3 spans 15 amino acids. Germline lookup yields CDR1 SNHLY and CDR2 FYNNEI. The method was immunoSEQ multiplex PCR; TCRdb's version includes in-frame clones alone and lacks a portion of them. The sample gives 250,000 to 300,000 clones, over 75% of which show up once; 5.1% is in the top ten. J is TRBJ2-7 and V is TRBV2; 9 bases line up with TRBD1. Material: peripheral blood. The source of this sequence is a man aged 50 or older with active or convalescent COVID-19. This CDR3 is CASSPEDRGKAEQYF. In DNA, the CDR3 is TGTGCCAGCAGCCCCGAGGACAGGGGAAAAGCTGAGCAGTACTTC.